This note documents a single TCR beta chain sequence. Its antigen is currently unknown. The CDR3 consists of 14 residues. Germline V gives CDR1 SGHDN, CDR2 FVKESK. The V end lost 4 bases, the J end lost 4 bases, and 11 bases lay between the germline ends. This entry comes from a study of naive and memory T cell subsets. Overall study findings and caveats: Especially in CD8 cells, naive repertoires contained a few larger clonotypes, possibly CD45RA-re-expressing memory cells.

Two oligonucleotides, mixed equimolar, formed the beta constant-region primer covering TRBC1 and TRBC2. The ligated cDNA underwent four PCR rounds using SP2 and nested alpha and beta constant-region primers. Ligation attached a single-stranded oligonucleotide with a 12-nucleotide UMI and the SP2 primer to the cDNA 3' end. TCRdb independently ran MiXCR on the UMI-ligation and nested PCR reads; one entry per CDR3 protein. This table holds 95,000 to 110,000 distinct CDR3 sequences, approximately 15% found once. Overnight CMV lysate stimulation of fresh PBMCs defined donor CMV status by CD4+ IFNgamma. Cells stained for CD3, CD4, CD8, CD45RA, CD27 and viability were sorted into four CD45RA/CD27 subsets.

The V call is TRBV14, the J call TRBJ2-1; D is ambiguous. The sample was naive CD8+ T cells from blood. The sequence came from a human donor in good health. This chain's CDR3 is CASSPMGVYNEQFF. The CDR3 bases are TGTGCCAGCAGCCCTATGGGCGTGTACAATGAGCAGTTCTTC. The full variable domain, rest sourced from reference TRBV14 and TRBJ2-1, is EAGVTQFPSHSVIEKGQTVTLRCDPISGHDNLYWYRRVMGKEIKFLLHFVKESKQDESGMPNNRFLAERTGGTYSTLKVQPAELEDSGVYFCASSPMGVYNEQFFGPGTRLTVL.